The 5 T cell receptor beta chains reported below all come from one sample, sequenced in a study of T cell changes during pregnancy in multiple sclerosis. Data came from immunoSEQ multiplex PCR; TCRdb stores just in-frame clones and leaves some out. The sample holds about 68,000 clones; roughly nine tenths are singletons and the top ten take more than 1.4%. This sample comprised peripheral blood, obtained in the third trimester of pregnancy. Source of these receptors: a female donor with multiple sclerosis, enrolled in a pregnancy study.

The chain couples TRBV18 to TRBJ1-2; 9 nucleotides line up with TRBD1. Germline assignment: CDR1 KGHSH and CDR2 LQKENI. There are 14 residues in the CDR3. J was trimmed by 3 bases and V by 3 bases; bases with no gene match: 2. CDR3 nucleotide sequence: TGTGCCAGCTCACCGAGGACAGGGGACTATGGCTACACCTTC. It specifies CASSPRTGDYGYTF.

The rearrangement uses TRBV29-1 and TRBJ1-2; weak D call: TRBD1 (6 bases). The germline V gene encodes CDR1 SQVTM and CDR2 ANQGSEA. The CDR3 consists of 12 residues. The V end was cut by 6 bases, the J end by 7 bases, with 15 bases between. For the CDR3, the DNA is TGCAGCGTGGGCGGGGGCGGGAGTGGCTACACCTTC. Its translation is CSVGGGGSGYTF.

Only a few counts were recorded for this clone. The chain is built from TRBV9 and TRBJ1-1, with a tentative D call TRBD1 (5 bases). V was trimmed by 4 bases and J by 5 bases, leaving 15 bases between them. Germline V lookup: CDR1 SGDLS, CDR2 YYNGEE. The length of the CDR3 is 14 residues. CDR3 region: CASSLPPGETEAFF. CDR3 DNA: TGTGCCAGCAGCCTACCCCCGGGGGAAACTGAAGCTTTCTTT.

The gene calls are TRBV7-8 and TRBJ1-1, with D unclear. The CDR3 totals 12 residues. V lost 8 bases and J 4 bases, leaving 11 bases between the germline ends. CDR1 and CDR2 (germline): SGHVS, FQNEAQ. CDR3: CASRSSRTEAFF. The CDR3 nucleotides are TGTGCCAGCCGCTCGTCCCGCACTGAAGCTTTCTTT.

The rearrangement uses TRBV30 and TRBJ1-6, with D tentatively TRBD1 (6 bases). Trimming cost V 3 bases and J 2 bases, with 14 bases left between them. CDR3 size: 16 residues. Germline CDR1 reads GTSNPN; CDR2 reads SVGIG (reference sequence). The CDR3 spells CAWREQGSAYNSPLHF. The CDR3, as DNA: TGTGCCTGGAGAGAACAGGGTTCCGCCTATAATTCACCCCTCCACTTT.